The next 27 T cell receptor beta chains were all read from a single sample in a study of shared clonotypes between healthy human individuals (dated by TCRdb to the early 2020s). The library was prepared using the immunoSEQ multiplex PCR assay. Held by TCRdb, this immuneACCESS table contains in-frame sequences only and omits some clones. Under half of the omission traces to an unresolved V gene where checked; the cause of the rest is unknown. Here the sample has fewer than 600,000 clones; around 78% occur a single time. Of the sample, around 13% falls within the top ten clones. The sample comprised PBMCs. The receptors originated from a woman between 40 and 55 years old in good health. Some clones in this sample may be carry-over from other donors' samples.

The chain has TRBV5-4 and TRBJ2-2, with D hard to call. The length of the CDR3 is 14 residues. V dropped 3 bases and J dropped 0 bases, with 6 bases sitting between them. Germline values: CDR1 SGHNT, CDR2 YYREEE (reference sequence). The CDR3 loop is CASSSPSNTGELFF. As DNA, the CDR3 is TGTGCCAGCAGCTCCCCCTCGAACACCGGGGAGCTGTTTTTT.

V is TRBV7-9 and J is TRBJ2-7; the D is unclear. CDR1 is SEHNR, CDR2 FQNEAQ, per germline (reference sequence). CDR3 size: 14 residues. The V end was cut by 2 bases, the J end by 0 bases, with 8 bases between. The CDR3 DNA is TGTGCCAGCAGCTTACCCGCGAGCTCCTACGAGCAGTACTTC. The encoded protein is CASSLPASSYEQYF.

The chain joins TRBV28 to TRBJ2-1, with D uncertain. The CDR3 consists of 13 residues. The V gene lost 3 bases and the J gene lost 8 bases, with 11 bases spanning the gap. Germline V gene data show CDR1 as MDHEN and CDR2 as SYDVKM. The CDR3 reads CASSFGNTDEQFF. CDR3 bases: TGTGCCAGCAGTTTTGGGAACACGGATGAGCAGTTCTTC.

V usage is TRBV4-1 and J usage is TRBJ2-5, with TRBD2 identical over 9 bases. The better agreement between TRBJ2-7 and the DNA end casts doubt on the J call. The CDR3 is 15 residues long. Germline CDR1 and CDR2: MGHRA and YSYEKL. The CDR3 DNA is TGCGCCAGCAGCCAGGAGCGGGAGGTGCACTACGAGCAGTACTTC. This encodes CASSQEREVHYEQYF.

This clone came up many times. The genes are TRBV5-1 and TRBJ2-1; D gene unclear. The V end lost 4 bases, the J end lost 8 bases, and 16 bases lay between the germline ends. CDR1 is SGHRS and CDR2 is YFSETQ in the germline V gene. The CDR3 loop spans 14 amino acids. The CDR3 region has the DNA TGCGCCAGCAGCCGATCCGGGCCTATCGATGAGCAGTTCTTC. Amino acids: CASSRSGPIDEQFF.

The CDR3 sequence is CASSYGRNTEAFF. The CDR3 bases are TGTGCCAGCAGTTACGGGCGGAACACTGAAGCTTTCTTT. The chain couples TRBV6-6 to TRBJ1-1; D remains unclear. CDR3 size: 13 residues. The germline CDR1 and CDR2 sequences are MNHNY and SVGAGI (reference sequence). The V and J ends lost 2 bases and 1 base respectively, with 5 bases between them.

The chain is built from TRBV5-1 and TRBJ2-7; 7 bases fit TRBD1. This CDR3 spans 12 amino acids. Germline assignment: CDR1 SGHRS and CDR2 YFSETQ. Trimming at V came to 4 bases and at J to 6 bases, leaving 4 bases not matched to a gene. The CDR3 DNA is TGCGCCAGCAGCCTACAGGGGCTCGAGCAGTACTTC. It specifies CASSLQGLEQYF.

The chain recombines TRBV5-6 with TRBJ1-2, with D perhaps matching TRBD1 (5 bases). Germline CDR1 SGHDT, CDR2 YYEEEE. Trimming stripped 1 base from V and 5 bases from J, with 9 bases between. The CDR3 contains 13 residues. CDR3: CASSLSGFYGYTF. The CDR3 nucleotides read TGTGCCAGCAGCTTGTCAGGGTTTTATGGCTACACCTTC.

J is TRBJ2-1 and V is TRBV19, with TRBD2 identical over 9 bases. The CDR3 runs 15 residues. Germline V lookup: CDR1 LNHDA, CDR2 SQIVND (reference sequence). The J segment lost 7 bases and the V segment lost 1 base, leaving 5 bases of the junction unmatched. The CDR3 sequence: CASSIGGRATNEQFF. CDR3 nucleotide sequence: TGTGCCAGTAGTATAGGCGGGAGGGCCACAAATGAGCAGTTCTTC.

J is TRBJ2-5 and V is TRBV6-6; D possibly corresponds to TRBD2 (6 bases). The end of the DNA aligns better with TRBJ2-7, so the J call may be wrong. CDR3 length equals 15 residues. Germline-derived CDR1 and CDR2 are MNHNY and SVGAGI (reference sequence). In DNA, the CDR3 is TGTGCCAGCAGTCAGGTCGGGACTCCTGTCAACGAGCAGTACTTC. The encoded protein is CASSQVGTPVNEQYF.

The chain employs TRBV7-2 and TRBJ2-1; D unresolved. Germline loops: CDR1 SGHTA, CDR2 FQGNSA. Deletions cut 2 bases from V and 5 bases from J, with 7 bases between. The CDR3 runs 13 residues. The CDR3 region has the DNA TGTGCCAGCAGCTTAAGGTCTAACAATGAGCAGTTCTTC. It specifies CASSLRSNNEQFF.

This clone was found once. The chain's CDR3 is CASSLSGQDHGYGYTF. The CDR3 bases are TGTGCCAGCAGTTTATCCGGCCAGGATCATGGCTATGGCTACACCTTC. V is TRBV27 and J is TRBJ1-2, with D hard to call. The V end lost 0 bases, the J end lost 4 bases, and 15 bases lay between the germline ends. CDR1 and CDR2 from the germline V gene are MNHEY and SMNVEV (reference sequence). This CDR3 region has 16 residues.

The chain recombines TRBV11-2 with TRBJ2-3; 10 bases are shared with TRBD2. The CDR3 spans 17 residues. Germline lookup yields CDR1 SGHAT and CDR2 FQNNGV. V trimming: 5 bases; J trimming: 3 bases; junction bases outside the gene matches: 11. The CDR3 sequence: CASSHQGLAGVTDTQYF. In nucleotides, the CDR3 is TGTGCCAGCAGCCACCAGGGTCTAGCGGGAGTAACAGATACGCAGTATTTT.

The chain recombines TRBV27 with TRBJ2-5; 11 bases align to TRBD2. The CDR3 spans 15 residues. The V and J ends lost 5 bases and 3 bases, in that order; junction bases with no gene match: 5. CDR1 and CDR2 (germline): MNHEY, SMNVEV (reference sequence). DNA of the CDR3: TGTGCCAGCAGTCTGGGGACTAGCGGCAAAGAGACCCAGTACTTC. Translated, it gives CASSLGTSGKETQYF.

The chain is built from TRBV28 and TRBJ1-3; 9 nucleotides line up with TRBD1. Germline V gene sequence: CDR1 MDHEN, CDR2 SYDVKM. The CDR3 length is 14 residues. The J segment lost 4 bases and the V segment lost 6 bases, leaving 4 bases of the junction unmatched. The CDR3 loop is CASREGQGGNTIYF. The DNA of the CDR3 is TGTGCCAGCAGAGAGGGACAGGGAGGAAACACCATATATTTT.

This chain connects TRBV28 to TRBJ2-3, with 8 nucleotides matching TRBD1. Germline V gives CDR1 MDHEN, CDR2 SYDVKM. The CDR3 consists of 16 residues. J lost 2 bases, V lost 6 bases, and 10 bases had no gene match. Here the CDR3 DNA reads TGTGCCAGCAGGTACTCCGGGACAGGAACCACAGATACGCAGTATTTT. Translated, it gives CASRYSGTGTTDTQYF.

The V gene is TRBV19, the J gene TRBJ1-5; D is perhaps TRBD1 (5 bases). Germline CDR1 is LNHDA and CDR2 is SQIVND (reference sequence). Trimming shortened V by 7 bases and J by 5 bases, and 18 bases separated the two germline ends. CDR3 length equals 15 residues. The CDR3: CASNEGISPYQPQHF. CDR3 coding DNA: TGTGCCAGTAACGAGGGGATCTCCCCATATCAGCCCCAGCATTTT.

The chain carries TRBV29-1 and TRBJ2-1; 7 nucleotides match TRBD1. This CDR3 region has 12 residues. CDR1 SQVTM and CDR2 ANQGSEA come from the germline V gene. The V and J ends lost 7 bases and 7 bases, in that order; junction bases with no gene match: 7. In DNA form, the CDR3 reads TGCAGCGGATCGACAGGGCCGAATGAGCAGTTCTTC. Protein: CSGSTGPNEQFF.

This clone was seen at least ten times. The chain joins TRBV19 to TRBJ2-1, with a tentative D call TRBD1 (6 bases). The CDR3 has 15 residues. V lost 1 base and J 7 bases, leaving 14 bases between the germline ends. Germline V gene data show CDR1 as LNHDA and CDR2 as SQIVND (reference sequence). CDR3 nucleotide sequence: TGTGCCAGTAGTATAGGCCACAGGGTGGCAAATGAGCAGTTCTTC. Protein product: CASSIGHRVANEQFF.

This rearrangement joins TRBV27 to TRBJ2-2, with D perhaps matching TRBD2 (6 bases). From germline, CDR1 is MNHEY and CDR2 SMNVEV (reference sequence). The germline V and J ends were trimmed by 5 bases and 2 bases, with 18 bases remaining between them. This CDR3 comprises 17 residues. In nucleotides, the CDR3 is TGTGCCAGCAGTCTCCTGGGTAGCGGATATAACACCGGGGAGCTGTTTTTT. Translation gives CASSLLGSGYNTGELFF.

The rearrangement links TRBV6-1 to TRBJ1-1; no reliable D call. The CDR3 has 8 residues. Germline loops: CDR1 MNHNS, CDR2 SASEGT. V was shortened by 5 bases and J by 11 bases, with 3 bases between the two germline ends. CDR3 amino acids: CASSWAFF. CDR3 DNA: TGTGCCAGCAGTTGGGCTTTCTTT.

J is TRBJ1-2 and V is TRBV29-1; 7 bases are shared with TRBD1. Looked up from germline, CDR1 is SQVTM and CDR2 is ANQGSEA. This CDR3 is built from 14 residues. The V gene end was trimmed by 7 bases and the J gene end by 7 bases; junction bases not matched to a gene: 15. In nucleotides, the CDR3 is TGCAGCGCCGGGGACCGCAGGGGGGCAGGTGGCTACACCTTC. Translating gives CSAGDRRGAGGYTF.

The chain uses TRBV5-4 and TRBJ2-6; D ambiguous. CDR3 length: 17 amino acids. CDR1 and CDR2 from the germline V gene are SGHNT and YYREEE (reference sequence). Between the trimmed V and J ends, which lost 0 bases and 0 bases, there was a span of 10 bases. CDR3 residues: CASSLEGTHSGANVLTF. DNA of the CDR3: TGTGCCAGCAGCTTGGAGGGCACCCACTCTGGGGCCAACGTCCTGACTTTC.

The chain is built from TRBV28 and TRBJ2-3, with 7 positions matching TRBD2. This CDR3 is built from 14 residues. Germline V gene data show CDR1 as MDHEN and CDR2 as SYDVKM. Trimming at V came to 7 bases and at J to 0 bases, leaving 4 bases not matched to a gene. This chain's CDR3 is CASTELASTDTQYF. Here the CDR3 DNA reads TGTGCCAGCACCGAACTAGCGAGCACAGATACGCAGTATTTT. The whole variable domain, filled in from reference TRBV28 and TRBJ2-3, reads DVKVTQSSRYLVKRTGEKVFLECVQDMDHENMFWYRQDPGLGLRLIYFSYDVKMKEKGDIPEGYSVSREKKERFSLILESASTNQTSMYLCASTELASTDTQYFGPGTRLTVL.

The genes are TRBV7-9 and TRBJ2-1; D is possibly TRBD1 (6 bases). Trimming took 6 bases from V and 9 from J, leaving 12 bases between them. Germline loops: CDR1 SEHNR, CDR2 FQNEAQ (reference sequence). CDR3 length equals 12 residues. CDR3 loop: CASSPIGGEQFF. The CDR3 nucleotides are TGTGCCAGCAGTCCAATAGGGGGTGAGCAGTTCTTC.

This chain joins TRBV28 and TRBJ2-5; tentative D call: TRBD2 (5 bases). CDR1 is MDHEN and CDR2 is SYDVKM in the germline V gene. Trimming stripped 7 bases from V and 4 bases from J, with 19 bases between. The CDR3 runs 15 residues. CDR3 in amino acids: CASKVDHGVGETQYF. The CDR3 coding sequence is TGTGCCAGCAAAGTGGACCACGGGGTAGGAGAGACCCAGTACTTC.

The rearrangement uses TRBV5-1 and TRBJ2-7; D is unresolved. Per the germline V gene, CDR1 is SGHRS and CDR2 is YFSETQ. This CDR3 has 13 residues. Between the trimmed V and J ends, which lost 4 bases and 3 bases, there was a span of 11 bases. The CDR3 reads CASSPPANYEQYF. The CDR3 coding sequence is TGCGCCAGCAGCCCTCCAGCTAACTACGAGCAGTACTTC.